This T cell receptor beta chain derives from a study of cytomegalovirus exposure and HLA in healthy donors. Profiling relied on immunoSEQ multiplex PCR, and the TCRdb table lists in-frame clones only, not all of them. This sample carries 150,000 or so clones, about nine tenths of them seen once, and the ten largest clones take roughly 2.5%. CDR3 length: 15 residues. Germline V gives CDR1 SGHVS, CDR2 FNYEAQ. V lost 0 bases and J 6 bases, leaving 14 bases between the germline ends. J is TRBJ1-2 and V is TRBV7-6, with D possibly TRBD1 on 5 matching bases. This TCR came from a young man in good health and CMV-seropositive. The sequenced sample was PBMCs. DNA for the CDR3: TGTGCCAGCAGCTTAGCGAGTTATGGGGGGAATGGCTACACCTTC. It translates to CASSLASYGGNGYTF.